The rows below give T cell receptor beta chains drawn from one sample of a study of regulatory T cells in long-lasting Graves disease. TCRdb re-analysed the multiplex PCR reads in MiXCR, keeping a single row per CDR3 protein. The data show roughly 400,000 distinct CDR3 sequences, with about a fifth seen just once and more than 20% held by the top ten. This sample comprised peripheral blood mononuclear cells (PBMCs), obtained when the disease was refractory, from a patient treated with antithyroid drugs. The receptors were sampled from a female donor with Graves disease. Both conserved end residues are trimmed from each CDR3.

TRBV2	12	TRBJ2-7	ASSEFADSYEQY
TRBV7-6	13	TRBJ2-7	ACSLGTDISYEQY
TRBV2	11	TRBJ2-5	ASSQHRGETQY
TRBV7-6	13	TRBJ2-2	ASSSSGLATGELF
TRBV5-4	10	TRBJ2-2	ASSLMSGELF
TRBV30	10	TRBJ1-4	AWREPNEKLF
TRBV7-9	14	TRBJ2-7	ASSFGLAGGAYEQY
TRBV12-3/TRBV12-4	10	TRBJ2-7	ASSSSNYEQY
TRBV7-9	13	TRBJ2-2	ASSLRDTATGELF
TRBV24-1	11	TRBJ2-5	ATSDWGEETQY
TRBV19	12	TRBJ1-2	ASRLLRGFYGYT
TRBV20-1	14	TRBJ2-2	SASTGTGVGAGELF
TRBV6-1	11	TRBJ2-7	ASSMSNSYEQY
TRBV12-3/TRBV12-4	13	TRBJ2-7	ASSFDTSRVYEQY
TRBV30	12	TRBJ1-2	AWSRDRGPGGYT
TRBV7-3	14	TRBJ2-3	ASSTPTSGSTDTQY
TRBV2	12	TRBJ2-1	ASLSGRAVNEQF
TRBV28	11	.	ASTKSTGHEQY
TRBV15	12	TRBJ2-5	ATSRAGYQETQY
TRBV13	14	TRBJ2-7	ASSRVWAGSRYEQY
TRBV6-5	15	TRBJ2-1	ASSYSWLAGVPNEQF
TRBV12-3/TRBV12-4	12	TRBJ1-6	ASSRQSYNSPLH